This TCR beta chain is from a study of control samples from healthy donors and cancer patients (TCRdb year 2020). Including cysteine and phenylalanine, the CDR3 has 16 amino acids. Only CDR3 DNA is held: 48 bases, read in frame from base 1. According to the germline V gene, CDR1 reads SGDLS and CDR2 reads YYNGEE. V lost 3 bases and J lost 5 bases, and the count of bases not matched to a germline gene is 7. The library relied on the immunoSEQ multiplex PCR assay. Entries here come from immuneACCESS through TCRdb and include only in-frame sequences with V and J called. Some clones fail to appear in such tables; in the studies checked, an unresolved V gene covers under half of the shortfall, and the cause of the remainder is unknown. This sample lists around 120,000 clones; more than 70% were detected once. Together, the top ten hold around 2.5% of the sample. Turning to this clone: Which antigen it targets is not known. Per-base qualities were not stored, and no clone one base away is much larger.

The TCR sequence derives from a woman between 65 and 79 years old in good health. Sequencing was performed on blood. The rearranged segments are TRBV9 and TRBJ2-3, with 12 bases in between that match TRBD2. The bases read TGTGCCAGCAGCGCTAGGACTAGCGGGGCGAGAGATACGCAGTATTTT. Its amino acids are CASSARTSGARDTQYF.